This T cell receptor (beta chain) was sequenced during a study of blood T cell repertoires in COVID-19. Overall study context: Acute-phase and convalescent COVID-19 samples originated in the United States, Italy and Spain. In each case, the material was cDNA or gDNA derived from T cells, B-cell-depleted T cells, or PBMCs.

In the source study's methods: Reference gene primers were amplified, and this amplification served to estimate nucleated cell counts. Using immunoSEQ multiplex PCR, the repertoire was profiled, and TCRdb retains in-frame clones only, with some absent. V, J and clone size derive from that table, while D and trimming were established from the DNA sequence. The table records some 140,000 clones, about 85% of them present only once. The CDR3 totals 14 residues. J gave up 2 bases and V 4 bases, and 3 bases lay outside the gene matches. The germline gives CDR1 SGHRS, CDR2 YFSETQ. A Seattle source enrolled patients during active infection and followed them longitudinally.

The specimen was peripheral blood. This TCR came from a man in his sixties with COVID-19, enrolled during active disease. The rearrangement joins TRBV5-1 to TRBJ1-1; 9 nucleotides agree with TRBD1. This chain's CDR3 is CASSRQGGNTEAFF. The CDR3 nucleotides are TGCGCCAGCAGCCGACAGGGGGGAAACACTGAAGCTTTCTTT.